This T cell receptor (beta chain) was identified in a study of blood T cell repertoires in COVID-19. Study-level information: Samples taken during acute and convalescent COVID-19 were collected in the United States, Italy and Spain.

CDR1 SGHRS and CDR2 YFSETQ come from the germline V gene. Trimming shortened V by 4 bases and J by 6 bases, and 21 bases separated the two germline ends. The CDR3 sequence is 16 residues long. The assay was immunoSEQ multiplex PCR, and TCRdb's table has in-frame clones only and misses some. This sample has around 81,000 clones, with about 84% found just once. The chain joins TRBV5-1 to TRBJ2-3; D might be TRBD2 (7 bases). Sequenced material: peripheral blood. The TCR was taken from a human donor in a cohort sampled during active COVID-19. DNA for the CDR3: TGCGCCAGCAGCGGGGGGCCGGGGGGCCCCCCCGATACGCAGTATTTT. Translation gives CASSGGPGGPPDTQYF.